Each of the 6 T cell receptor beta chains below was sequenced from the same sample in a study of blood T cell repertoires in COVID-19. TCRdb keeps only in-frame clones here, not all; method: immunoSEQ multiplex PCR. The table has 150,000 to 200,000 clones, over 80% seen once. What was sequenced was PBMCs or T cells enriched from blood (not recorded which). These receptors all stem from a woman aged 55-69 years who had recovered from COVID-19.

The chain is built from TRBV5-1 and TRBJ2-1; 9 nucleotides line up with TRBD2. V lost 3 bases and J lost 8; bases outside the gene matches: 15. This CDR3 has 17 amino acids. Per germline, CDR1 SGHRS and CDR2 YFSETQ. CDR3 sequence reads: CASSSSPKRGVLDEQFF. The CDR3 bases are TGCGCCAGCAGCTCATCGCCAAAGCGGGGGGTGCTGGATGAGCAGTTCTTC.

The genes are TRBV9 and TRBJ2-3; possible D gene TRBD2, 6 bases. The CDR3 spans 15 residues. Germline CDR1 and CDR2: SGDLS and YYNGEE. V was cut by 10 bases and J by 2 bases, with 20 bases left in between. CDR3 region: CASRRSGLYTDTQYF. The CDR3 DNA sequence: TGTGCCTCTAGGAGGTCCGGACTATACACAGATACGCAGTATTTT.

The genes are TRBV19 and TRBJ2-3; a weak D match, TRBD2 (5 bases). V gave up 4 bases and J gave up 3 bases, with 14 bases separating them. Germline V gives CDR1 LNHDA, CDR2 SQIVND (reference sequence). The CDR3 consists of 15 residues. In DNA, the CDR3 is TGTGCCAGTAGTACCGTGGGAGACTCAACAGATACGCAGTATTTT. Translated, it gives CASSTVGDSTDTQYF.

The chain carries TRBV29-1 and TRBJ2-1; TRBD2 aligns across 9 bases. This CDR3 comprises 13 residues. V gave up 3 bases and J gave up 7 bases; unmatched junction bases: 4. Germline CDR1 SQVTM, CDR2 ANQGSEA. CDR3 protein: CSVERGGWNEQFF. The CDR3 DNA follows: TGCAGCGTTGAGCGGGGGGGCTGGAATGAGCAGTTCTTC.

The chain is built from TRBV30 and TRBJ1-6, with 11 bases lining up with TRBD1. The germline CDR1 and CDR2 sequences are GTSNPN and SVGIG (reference sequence). This CDR3 comprises 16 residues. The V segment lost 4 bases and the J segment 7 bases; nucleotides outside the gene matches: 9. The CDR3 coding sequence is TGTGCCTGGACCCAATCCGGGACAGGGGGAAATTCACCCCTCCACTTT. This codes for CAWTQSGTGGNSPLHF. Full variable domain (rest looked up from reference TRBV30 and TRBJ1-6): SQTIHQWPATLVQPVGSPLSLECTVEGTSNPNLYWYRQAAGRGLQLLFYSVGIGQISSEVPQNLSASRPQDRQFILSSKKLLLSDSGFYLCAWTQSGTGGNSPLHFGNGTRLTVT.

This clone occurred a few times. The CDR3 loop reads CASSWMGGGSFANTGELFF. CDR3 DNA sequence: TGCGCCAGCAGTTGGATGGGCGGGGGGTCGTTCGCGAACACCGGGGAGCTGTTTTTT. The genes are TRBV4-1 and TRBJ2-2, with TRBD2 matching over 8 bases. Germline CDR1 MGHRA, CDR2 YSYEKL. Trimming at V came to 6 bases and at J to 0 bases, leaving 15 bases not matched to a gene. CDR3 length: 19 residues.